This T cell receptor beta chain is from a study of OX40 agonist ivuxolimab in advanced cancers. About the study as a whole: Ivuxolimab, which targeted the costimulatory receptor OX40 (CD134), was an agonistic, fully human IgG2 monoclonal antibody. Of the 50 to 55 dose-escalation patients, hepatocellular carcinoma was present in some 19, melanoma in roughly 15, renal cell carcinoma in 9 and head and neck cancer in 9. Partial responses were achieved by three dose-escalation patients, of whom one had hepatocellular carcinoma and two had cutaneous melanoma. In the dose-escalation cohort, around four fifths of patients were male, and the mean age was 60 years with a range of roughly 23 to 79. The paper reports the monotherapy dose-escalation portion (N of about 50 patients) of the phase I ivuxolimab trial. Intravenous ivuxolimab was administered to patients every 2 weeks at six dose levels: 0.01, 0.1, 0.3, 1.5, 3 and 10 mg/kg. The point of sequencing TCRbeta in the periphery was to test whether ivuxolimab changed TCR sequence diversity and drove clonal T-cell expansion. Patients were allowed to have had prior anti-PD-1, anti-PD-L1 or anti-CTLA-4 therapy, and 40% to 45% of the dose-escalation patients had been treated with checkpoint inhibitors.

V is pruned by 0 bases and J by 1 base, leaving 3 bases of the junction without a gene match. The CDR3 holds 15 amino acids from the cysteine to the phenylalanine. Only the CDR3 portion is preserved as DNA: 45 bases, with reading frame beginning at the first base. CDR1 and CDR2 were assigned from the germline V gene as LGHNA and YSLEER. The trial excluded patients who had a history of autoimmune disease or were on systemic immunosuppression. Peripheral blood for TCR sequencing was drawn from every dose cohort at baseline, at cycle 4 day 1 and at cycle 7 day 1. The samples were taken from a phase I, first-in-human, multicenter, open-label dose-escalation trial of ivuxolimab. Adults with locally advanced or metastatic head and neck squamous cell, hepatocellular, melanoma or renal cell carcinoma were enrolled in the trial. Before TCR sequencing, CD4+ T cells and CD8+ T cells were sorted from peripheral blood as separate populations.

The full study reports these points: After ivuxolimab, expanded clones were on average more numerous among CD8+ T cells than among CD4+ T cells. Low levels of normalized T-cell clonal expansion were also seen in some patients who did not respond. Clonal expansion of both CD4+ and CD8+ blood T cells was observed from baseline to week 6 at doses 0.1 to 3.0 mg/kg. Partial responders in the 0.1-3.0 mg/kg groups had among the lowest normalized peripheral clonal expansion, especially among CD8+ T cells. Antigen specificity was not determined for the clonally expanded peripheral T cells.

For sequencing of the TCRbeta CDR3 region, genomic DNA was extracted from the sorted cells. TCRbeta CDR3 regions were sequenced using the immunoSEQ Assay. The table was pulled from immuneACCESS by TCRdb, which kept in-frame rearrangements only. Such tables lose some clones; where checked, under half of the loss comes from unresolved V genes, and the rest has no known cause. The sample includes more than 60,000 clones, with roughly 93% observed a single time. Approximately 14% of the sample belongs to the ten largest clones. As for this clone: Its antigen is not yet known. No per-base quality is available; no much larger clone lies one base away.

The specimen was CD4+ or CD8+ T cells sorted from blood, collected in a trial of the OX40 agonist ivuxolimab. The rearranged segments are TRBV4-3 and TRBJ2-7, with TRBD1 identical over 7 junction bases. This clonotype originated in an adult with an advanced solid tumor such as melanoma, head and neck, liver or kidney cancer. The CDR3 protein is CASSQDPGQSYEQYF. DNA sequence: TGCGCCAGCAGCCAAGATCCGGGACAGTCCTACGAGCAGTACTTC.